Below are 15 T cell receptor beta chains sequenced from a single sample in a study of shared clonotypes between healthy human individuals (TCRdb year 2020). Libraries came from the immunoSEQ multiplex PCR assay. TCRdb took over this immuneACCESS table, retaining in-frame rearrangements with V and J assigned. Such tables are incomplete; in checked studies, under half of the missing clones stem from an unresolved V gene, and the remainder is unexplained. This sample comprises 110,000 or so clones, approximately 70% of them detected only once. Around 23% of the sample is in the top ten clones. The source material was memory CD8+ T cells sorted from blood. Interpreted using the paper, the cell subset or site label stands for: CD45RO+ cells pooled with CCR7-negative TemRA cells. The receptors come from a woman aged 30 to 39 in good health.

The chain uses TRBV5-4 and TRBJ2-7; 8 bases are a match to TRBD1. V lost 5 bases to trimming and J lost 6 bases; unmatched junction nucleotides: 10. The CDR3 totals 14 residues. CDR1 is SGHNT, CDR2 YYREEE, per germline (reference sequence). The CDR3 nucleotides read TGTGCCAGCAGTTCCTATCAGGGGGCTGGCGAGCAGTACTTC. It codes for CASSSYQGAGEQYF.

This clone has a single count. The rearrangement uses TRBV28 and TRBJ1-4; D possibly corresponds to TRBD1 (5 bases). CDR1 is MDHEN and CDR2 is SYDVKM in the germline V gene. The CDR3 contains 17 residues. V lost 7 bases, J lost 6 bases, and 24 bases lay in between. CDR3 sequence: CASTPQFWDPGDEKLFF. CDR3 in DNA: TGTGCCAGCACCCCACAATTCTGGGACCCAGGTGATGAAAAACTGTTTTTT.

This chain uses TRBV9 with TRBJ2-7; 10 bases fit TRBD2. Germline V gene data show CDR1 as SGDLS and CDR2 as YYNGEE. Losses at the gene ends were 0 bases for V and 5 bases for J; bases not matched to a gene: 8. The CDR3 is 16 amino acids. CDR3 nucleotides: TGTGCCAGCAGCGTAGAAGCGGGAGGGCCGCGGGACGAGCAGTACTTC. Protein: CASSVEAGGPRDEQYF.

The CDR3 protein is CASSDSPGQGSNEQFF. DNA of the CDR3: TGTGCCAGCAGTGACAGCCCGGGACAGGGGAGCAATGAGCAGTTCTTC. The chain combines TRBV6-4 with TRBJ2-1, with 10 bases identical to TRBD1. Germline CDR1 is MRHNA and CDR2 is SNTAGT. Unmatched junction bases numbered 7, after V lost 2 bases and J lost 6 bases. The CDR3 contains 16 residues.

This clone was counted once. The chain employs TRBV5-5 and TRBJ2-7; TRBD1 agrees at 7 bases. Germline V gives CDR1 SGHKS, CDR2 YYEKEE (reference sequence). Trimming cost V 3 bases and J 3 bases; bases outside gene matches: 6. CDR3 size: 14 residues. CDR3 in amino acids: CASSWQGQNYEQYF. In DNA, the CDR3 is TGTGCCAGCAGCTGGCAGGGACAGAACTACGAGCAGTACTTC.

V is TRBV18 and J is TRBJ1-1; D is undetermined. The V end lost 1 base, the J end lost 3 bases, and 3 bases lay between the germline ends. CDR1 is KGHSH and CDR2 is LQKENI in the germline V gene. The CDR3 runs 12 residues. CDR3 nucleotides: TGTGCCAGCTCACCACAGGACACTGAAGCTTTCTTT. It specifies CASSPQDTEAFF. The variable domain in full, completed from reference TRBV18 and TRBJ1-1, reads NAGVMQNPRHLVRRRGQEARLRCSPMKGHSHVYWYRQLPEEGLKFMVYLQKENIIDESGMPKERFSAEFPKEGPSILRIQQVVRGDSAAYFCASSPQDTEAFFGQGTRLTVV.

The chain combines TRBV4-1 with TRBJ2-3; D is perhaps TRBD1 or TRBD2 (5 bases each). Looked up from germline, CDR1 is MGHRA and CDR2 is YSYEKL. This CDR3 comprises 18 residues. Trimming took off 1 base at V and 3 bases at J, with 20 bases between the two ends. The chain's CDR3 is CASSQVIVWGRETDTQYF. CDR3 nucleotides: TGCGCCAGCAGCCAAGTTATTGTATGGGGGAGAGAGACAGATACGCAGTATTTT.

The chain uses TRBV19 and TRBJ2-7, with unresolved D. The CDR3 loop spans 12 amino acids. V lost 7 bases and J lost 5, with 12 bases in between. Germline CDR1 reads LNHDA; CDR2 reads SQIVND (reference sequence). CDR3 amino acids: CASTGNLDEQYF. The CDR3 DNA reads TGTGCCAGTACTGGCAATTTGGACGAGCAGTACTTC.

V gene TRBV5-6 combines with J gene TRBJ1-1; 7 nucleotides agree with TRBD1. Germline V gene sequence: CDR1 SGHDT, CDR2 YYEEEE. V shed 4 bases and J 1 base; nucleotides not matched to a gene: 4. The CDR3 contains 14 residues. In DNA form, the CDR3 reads TGTGCCAGCAGCGTGGGACAGCAGAACACTGAAGCTTTCTTT. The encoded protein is CASSVGQQNTEAFF.

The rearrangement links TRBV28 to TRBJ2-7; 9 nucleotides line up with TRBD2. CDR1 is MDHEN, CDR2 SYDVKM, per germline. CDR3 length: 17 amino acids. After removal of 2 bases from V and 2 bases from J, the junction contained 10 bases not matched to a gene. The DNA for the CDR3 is TGTGCCAGCAGTTTACTAAGCGGGAGGAGCCCGGCCTACGAGCAGTACTTC. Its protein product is CASSLLSGRSPAYEQYF.

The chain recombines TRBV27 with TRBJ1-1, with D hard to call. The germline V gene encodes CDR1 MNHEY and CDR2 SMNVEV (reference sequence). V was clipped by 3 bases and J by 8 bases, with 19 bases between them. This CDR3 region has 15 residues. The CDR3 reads CASSLGSTLLFEAFF. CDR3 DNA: TGTGCCAGCAGTTTGGGCAGTACCCTCCTATTCGAAGCTTTCTTT.

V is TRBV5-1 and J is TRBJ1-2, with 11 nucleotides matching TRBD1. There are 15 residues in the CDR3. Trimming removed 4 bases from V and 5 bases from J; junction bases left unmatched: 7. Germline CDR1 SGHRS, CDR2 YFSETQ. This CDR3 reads CASSPGQGAGYGYTF. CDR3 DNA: TGCGCCAGCAGCCCAGGACAGGGGGCGGGGTATGGCTACACCTTC.

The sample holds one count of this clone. This CDR3 reads CASRRAGGITEAFF. For the CDR3, the DNA is TGTGCCAGCAGGAGGGCAGGGGGTATAACTGAAGCTTTCTTT. The V gene is TRBV27, the J gene TRBJ1-1; the match to TRBD1 covers 7 bases. V dropped 6 bases and J dropped 5; count of bases not matched to a gene: 9. CDR3 length: 14 amino acids. The germline CDR1 and CDR2 sequences are MNHEY and SMNVEV (reference sequence).

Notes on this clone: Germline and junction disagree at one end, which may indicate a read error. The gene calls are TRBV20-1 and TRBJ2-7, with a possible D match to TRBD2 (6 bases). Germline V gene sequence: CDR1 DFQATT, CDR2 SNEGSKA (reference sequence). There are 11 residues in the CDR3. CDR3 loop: CSAGTVTGARF. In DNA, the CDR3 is TGCAGTGCTGGGACTGTCACCGGGGCCCGGTTC.

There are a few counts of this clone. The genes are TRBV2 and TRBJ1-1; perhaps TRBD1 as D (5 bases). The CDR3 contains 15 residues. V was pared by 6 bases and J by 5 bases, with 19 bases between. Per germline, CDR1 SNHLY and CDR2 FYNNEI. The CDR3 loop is CASSVQDLQGTEAFF. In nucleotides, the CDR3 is TGTGCCAGCAGCGTCCAGGACCTCCAGGGTACTGAAGCTTTCTTT.